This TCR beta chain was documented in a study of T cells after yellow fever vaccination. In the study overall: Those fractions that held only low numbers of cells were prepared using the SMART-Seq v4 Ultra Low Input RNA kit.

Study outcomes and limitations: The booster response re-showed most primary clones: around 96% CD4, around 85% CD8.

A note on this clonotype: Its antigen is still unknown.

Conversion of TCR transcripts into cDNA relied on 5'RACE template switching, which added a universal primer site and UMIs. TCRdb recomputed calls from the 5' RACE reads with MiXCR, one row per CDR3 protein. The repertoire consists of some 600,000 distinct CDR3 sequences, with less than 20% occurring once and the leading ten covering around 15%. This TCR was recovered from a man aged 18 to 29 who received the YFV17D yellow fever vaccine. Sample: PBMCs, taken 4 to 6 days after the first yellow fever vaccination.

The CDR3 bases are TGTGCCAGCAGTTTCCCTAGCGGGGGGGCGGTAGATACGCAGTATTTT. This encodes CASSFPSGGAVDTQYF. The chain has TRBV6-5 and TRBJ2-3; 12 bases are shared with TRBD2. Germline V lookup: CDR1 MNHEY, CDR2 SVGAGI. The CDR3 has 16 amino acids. Trimming at V came to 4 bases and at J to 5 bases, leaving 7 bases not matched to a gene.